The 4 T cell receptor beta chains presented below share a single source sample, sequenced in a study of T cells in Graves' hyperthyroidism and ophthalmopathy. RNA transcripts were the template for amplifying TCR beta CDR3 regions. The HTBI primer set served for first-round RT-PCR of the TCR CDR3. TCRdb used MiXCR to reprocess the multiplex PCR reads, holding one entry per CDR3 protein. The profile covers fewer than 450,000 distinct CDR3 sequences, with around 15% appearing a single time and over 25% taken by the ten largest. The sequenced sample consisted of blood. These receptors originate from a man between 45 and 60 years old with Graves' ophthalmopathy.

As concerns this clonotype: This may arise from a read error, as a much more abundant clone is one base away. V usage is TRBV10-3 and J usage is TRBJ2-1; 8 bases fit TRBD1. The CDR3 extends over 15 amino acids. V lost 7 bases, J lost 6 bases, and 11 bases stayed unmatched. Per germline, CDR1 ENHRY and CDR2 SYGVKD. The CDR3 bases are TGTGCCATCACTGGGAAAGCAGGGGGCTCCAATGAGCAGTTCTTC. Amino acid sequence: CAITGKAGGSNEQFF.

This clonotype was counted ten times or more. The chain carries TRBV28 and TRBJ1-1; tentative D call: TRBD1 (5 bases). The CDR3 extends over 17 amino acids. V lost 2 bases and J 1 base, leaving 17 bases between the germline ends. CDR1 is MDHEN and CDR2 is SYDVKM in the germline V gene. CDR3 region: CASSLVRAPQRNTEAFF. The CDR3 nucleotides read TGTGCCAGCAGTTTAGTCAGGGCACCCCAGAGGAACACTGAAGCTTTCTTT.

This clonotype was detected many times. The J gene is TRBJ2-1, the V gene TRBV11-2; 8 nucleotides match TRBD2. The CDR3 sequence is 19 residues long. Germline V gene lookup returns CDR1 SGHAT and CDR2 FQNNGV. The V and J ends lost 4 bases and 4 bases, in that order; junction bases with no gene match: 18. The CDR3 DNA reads TGTGCCAGCAGCTACACCCCACTAGCGGACTCCTCAGGGTACAATGAGCAGTTCTTC. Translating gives CASSYTPLADSSGYNEQFF. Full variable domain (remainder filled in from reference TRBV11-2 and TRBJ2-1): EAGVAQSPRYKIIEKRQSVAFWCNPISGHATLYWYQQILGQGPKLLIQFQNNGVVDDSQLPKDRFSAERLKGVDSTLKIQPAKLEDSAVYLCASSYTPLADSSGYNEQFFGPGTRLTVL.

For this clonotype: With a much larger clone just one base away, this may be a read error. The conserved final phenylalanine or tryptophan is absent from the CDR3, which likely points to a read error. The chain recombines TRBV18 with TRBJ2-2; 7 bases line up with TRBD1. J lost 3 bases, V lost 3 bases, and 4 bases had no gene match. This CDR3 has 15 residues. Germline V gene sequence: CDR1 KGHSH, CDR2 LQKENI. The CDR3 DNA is TGTGCCAGCTCACCTTTTACAGGGGACACCGGGGAGCTGTTTTTG. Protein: CASSPFTGDTGELFL.